This passage covers 24 T cell receptor beta chains from one sample sequenced in a study of shared clonotypes between healthy human individuals. Sequenced by immunoSEQ multiplex PCR; TCRdb stores in-frame clones only, minus some. The table has more than 150,000 clones, approximately 95% seen once. The sequencing input was naive CD4+ T cells sorted from blood. The subset is: CD45RA+ positively selected. These receptors originate from a woman in her 30s in good health.

The table lists this clone with a count of one. The chain is built from TRBV19 and TRBJ1-5; D ambiguous. The V end lost 6 bases, the J end lost 2 bases, and 11 bases lay between the germline ends. CDR1 is LNHDA, CDR2 SQIVND, per germline (reference sequence). The CDR3 is 14 residues long. The CDR3 loop reads CASSPSGGNQPQHF. CDR3 sequence (DNA): TGTGCCAGTAGCCCTTCGGGTGGCAATCAGCCCCAGCATTTT.

The rearrangement links TRBV5-1 to TRBJ2-7; 10 positions match TRBD1. CDR1 is SGHRS, CDR2 YFSETQ, per germline. The CDR3 runs 16 residues. V dropped 4 bases and J dropped 6; count of bases not matched to a gene: 13. Written as DNA, the CDR3 is TGCGCCAGCAGCACACTAGGACAGGGGGGAAGTAGCGAGCAGTACTTC. Translating it yields CASSTLGQGGSSEQYF. Supplemented by reference TRBV5-1 and TRBJ2-7, the full variable domain reads KAGVTQTPRYLIKTRGQQVTLSCSPISGHRSVSWYQQTPGQGLQFLFEYFSETQRNKGNFPGRFSGRQFSNSRSEMNVSTLELGDSALYLCASSTLGQGGSSEQYFGPGTRLTVT.

This clone is a singleton in its sample. The V gene is TRBV28, the J gene TRBJ2-5; D gene ambiguous. The CDR3 consists of 16 residues. From germline, CDR1 is MDHEN and CDR2 SYDVKM. With 5 bases removed from V and 2 bases from J, the gap between germline ends came to 18 bases. The CDR3 here is CASSPIRFRTQETQYF. The DNA for the CDR3 is TGTGCCAGCAGTCCCATCAGATTCAGAACTCAAGAGACCCAGTACTTC. Based on the CDR3 plus reference TRBV28 and TRBJ2-5, the full variable domain is DVKVTQSSRYLVKRTGEKVFLECVQDMDHENMFWYRQDPGLGLRLIYFSYDVKMKEKGDIPEGYSVSREKKERFSLILESASTNQTSMYLCASSPIRFRTQETQYFGPGTRLLVL.

This clone was found once. The rearrangement joins TRBV2 to TRBJ2-1, with TRBD2 identical over 10 bases. Trimming at V came to 0 bases and at J to 1 base, leaving 12 bases not matched to a gene. Per germline, CDR1 SNHLY and CDR2 FYNNEI. The CDR3 length is 20 residues. The CDR3 here is CASSEARSSGRIPSYNEQFF. CDR3 nucleotide sequence: TGTGCCAGCAGTGAAGCGCGTAGTAGCGGGAGGATCCCATCCTACAATGAGCAGTTCTTC.

The chain uses TRBV6-1 and TRBJ1-4; D is ambiguous. The germline V and J ends were trimmed by 3 bases and 0 bases, with 5 bases remaining between them. The CDR3 consists of 14 residues. Germline V gene data show CDR1 as MNHNS and CDR2 as SASEGT. The CDR3 coding sequence is TGTGCCAGCAGTGACAGCGCAACTAATGAAAAACTGTTTTTT. Protein sequence: CASSDSATNEKLFF.

V gene TRBV29-1 combines with J gene TRBJ2-5, with a possible D match to TRBD2 (5 bases). The J call is uncertain, as TRBJ2-7 better fits the DNA end. The CDR3 loop spans 12 amino acids. The germline gives CDR1 SQVTM, CDR2 ANQGSEA. Written as DNA, the CDR3 is TGCAGCGTTGTCTACCGCAGCGGCGAGCAGTACTTC. Translated: CSVVYRSGEQYF.

V gene TRBV4-1 combines with J gene TRBJ2-7; D not certain. The CDR3 is made up of 16 amino acids. CDR1 is MGHRA, CDR2 YSYEKL, per germline. V lost 2 bases, J lost 3 bases, and 17 bases lay in between. CDR3 loop: CASSQIVNPFSYEQYF. The CDR3 nucleotides read TGCGCCAGCAGCCAAATCGTTAATCCGTTCAGCTACGAGCAGTACTTC.

This sequence joins TRBV5-1 and TRBJ1-4, with TRBD1 as a possible D gene (5 bases). Germline values: CDR1 SGHRS, CDR2 YFSETQ. The CDR3 has 14 amino acids. The V and J ends lost 3 bases and 3 bases respectively, with 9 bases between them. The CDR3 DNA follows: TGCGCCAGCAGCTCCGGGACCCCTAATGAAAAACTGTTTTTT. This codes for CASSSGTPNEKLFF.

The V gene is TRBV28, the J gene TRBJ1-4, with D possibly being TRBD1 (5 bases). The germline V gene has CDR1 MDHEN and CDR2 SYDVKM. V was trimmed by 5 bases and J by 3 bases, leaving 16 bases between them. There are 16 residues in the CDR3. The CDR3 DNA is TGTGCCAGCAGTGTGGGGGGACGCCTAGCTAATGAAAAACTGTTTTTT. Its translation is CASSVGGRLANEKLFF.

The CDR3 region is CASSLGTYQPQHF. Here the CDR3 DNA reads TGTGCCAGCAGCTTAGGGACCTATCAGCCCCAGCATTTT. This chain connects TRBV11-3 to TRBJ1-5; D is unclear. The CDR3 runs 13 residues. The V end lost 1 base, the J end lost 5 bases, and 6 bases lay between the germline ends. Germline V CDR1 and CDR2: SGHNT, YENEEA.

V is TRBV7-9 and J is TRBJ2-1; maybe TRBD2 (5 bases). Trimming took off 4 bases at V and 3 bases at J, with 19 bases between the two ends. This CDR3 contains 17 residues. CDR1 SEHNR and CDR2 FQNEAQ come from the germline V gene (reference sequence). CDR3 bases: TGTGCCAGCAGCTCCCCTGCCTTAACGGGGAACTACAATGAGCAGTTCTTC. This gives the protein CASSSPALTGNYNEQFF. The full variable domain, with the rest looked up from reference TRBV7-9 and TRBJ2-1, is DTGVSQNPRHKITKRGQNVTFRCDPISEHNRLYWYRQTLGQGPEFLTYFQNEAQLEKSRLLSDRFSAERPKGSFSTLEIQRTEQGDSAMYLCASSSPALTGNYNEQFFGPGTRLTVL.

The chain couples TRBV18 to TRBJ2-5, with 7 bases lining up with TRBD2. Gene TRBJ2-7 matches the end of the DNA better, so the J call may be wrong. Germline V gene sequence: CDR1 KGHSH, CDR2 LQKENI. This CDR3 is 13 amino acids long. The CDR3 region has the DNA TGTGCCAGCAGAGCGGGATCCCCCGACGAGCAGTACTTC. This sequence encodes CASRAGSPDEQYF.

This sequence joins TRBV7-7 and TRBJ2-1; TRBD1 agrees at 8 bases. J lost 6 bases, V lost 5 bases, and 3 bases had no gene match. The V gene's germline CDR1 is SSHAT and CDR2 FNYEAQ (reference sequence). This CDR3 has 13 residues. CDR3 nucleotide sequence: TGTGCCAGCAGCCCGGACAGGGTCAATGAGCAGTTCTTC. Protein: CASSPDRVNEQFF.

The rearrangement uses TRBV2 and TRBJ2-3; D is perhaps TRBD2 (6 bases). The CDR3 length is 15 residues. Germline loops: CDR1 SNHLY, CDR2 FYNNEI. The germline V and J ends were trimmed by 4 bases and 4 bases, with 15 bases remaining between them. CDR3 region: CASSAGRRVADTQYF. For the CDR3, the DNA is TGTGCCAGCAGTGCCGGACGGAGGGTAGCAGATACGCAGTATTTT.

This rearrangement joins TRBV19 to TRBJ2-7; 10 nucleotides align to TRBD2. The V and J ends lost 3 bases and 4 bases, in that order; junction bases with no gene match: 3. CDR1 and CDR2 (germline): LNHDA, SQIVND (reference sequence). The CDR3 is 14 amino acids. CDR3 in DNA: TGTGCCAGTAGTATTTCTAGCGGGGGTTACGAGCAGTACTTC. Protein product: CASSISSGGYEQYF.

V is TRBV10-2 and J is TRBJ2-7; D is perhaps TRBD2 (5 bases). Germline CDR1 and CDR2: WSHSY and SAAADI. This CDR3 comprises 13 residues. V was trimmed by 4 bases and J by 3 bases, leaving 10 bases between them. In nucleotides, the CDR3 is TGCGCCAGCAGTGGAGGGCAGAACTACGAGCAGTACTTC. It yields the protein CASSGGQNYEQYF.

The chain links TRBV28 to TRBJ2-7, with 8 bases that match TRBD2. CDR1 and CDR2 (germline): MDHEN, SYDVKM. The ends lost 4 bases at V and 5 bases at J; junction bases unmatched: 10. The CDR3 sequence is 15 residues long. The CDR3 sequence: CASSSGGEGADEQYF. In DNA form, the CDR3 reads TGTGCCAGCAGTTCCGGGGGGGAAGGGGCGGACGAGCAGTACTTC.

The chain joins TRBV5-4 to TRBJ2-7, with D uncertain. Per germline, CDR1 SGHNT and CDR2 YYREEE (reference sequence). There are 15 residues in the CDR3. The ends were cut back, 2 bases at V and 2 bases at J, with 14 bases in the middle. CDR3 nucleotide sequence: TGTGCCAGCAGCTTATCGACGGCGGAGACCTACGAGCAGTACTTC. Encoded protein: CASSLSTAETYEQYF.

The table lists this clone with a count of one. The chain recombines TRBV28 with TRBJ1-5; D is unclear. The germline V gene encodes CDR1 MDHEN and CDR2 SYDVKM. V was clipped by 3 bases and J by 6 bases, with 12 bases between them. CDR3 length equals 14 residues. The CDR3: CASSLGRSFQPQHF. Written as DNA, the CDR3 is TGTGCCAGCAGTTTGGGCAGATCCTTTCAGCCCCAGCATTTT.

This clone was seen a single time. The chain is built from TRBV2 and TRBJ1-1; 8 bases agree with TRBD1. This CDR3 has 15 amino acids. The germline CDR1 and CDR2 sequences are SNHLY and FYNNEI. With V trimmed by 4 bases and J by 3 bases, 7 bases remained unmatched. CDR3 sequence reads: CASSVQGAQDTEAFF. The DNA of the CDR3 is TGTGCCAGCAGTGTCCAGGGGGCGCAGGACACTGAAGCTTTCTTT.

The chain uses TRBV6-1 and TRBJ1-4; the D is unclear. The CDR3 covers 13 residues. Between the trimmed V and J ends, which lost 3 bases and 1 base, there was a span of 3 bases. Germline V gene sequence: CDR1 MNHNS, CDR2 SASEGT. This CDR3 is CASSDRTNEKLFF. The CDR3 coding sequence is TGTGCCAGCAGTGACAGAACTAATGAAAAACTGTTTTTT.

This rearrangement joins TRBV28 to TRBJ1-5; possible D gene TRBD1, 5 bases. The germline V gene has CDR1 MDHEN and CDR2 SYDVKM. This CDR3 spans 12 amino acids. The V end was cut by 6 bases, the J end by 7 bases, with 10 bases between. The CDR3 coding sequence is TGTGCCAGCAGCCCAGGGAACCAGCCCCAGCATTTT. Its translation: CASSPGNQPQHF.

V usage is TRBV6-1 and J usage is TRBJ2-7; 14 bases fit TRBD2. V lost 6 bases and J lost 4; bases outside the gene matches: 5. CDR3 size: 15 residues. The germline V gene has CDR1 MNHNS and CDR2 SASEGT. CDR3 loop: CASRLGLAGVYEQYF. The CDR3 nucleotides are TGTGCCAGCAGACTGGGACTAGCGGGAGTGTACGAGCAGTACTTC.

This chain joins TRBV7-9 and TRBJ1-1; D unclear. CDR3 length: 15 amino acids. V dropped 4 bases and J dropped 1 base, with 13 bases sitting between them. Germline V gene data show CDR1 as SEHNR and CDR2 as FQNEAQ (reference sequence). In DNA, the CDR3 is TGTGCCAGCAGCTCCAGGCTACCGAAGAACACTGAAGCTTTCTTT. It codes for CASSSRLPKNTEAFF.